Given below is one T cell receptor (beta chain) in context. Authors' analysis steps: Scientists estimated how many nucleated cells there were by amplifying reference gene primers. This table comes from immunoSEQ multiplex PCR, and its TCRdb copy is limited to in-frame clones, with some not included. V and J calls and clone size are as listed in that table; D and trimming were resolved from the DNA. The table records 130,000 or so clones, almost 70% of them present only once. These data belong to a study of blood T cell repertoires in COVID-19. Across the study: Acute-phase and convalescent COVID-19 samples originated in the United States, Italy and Spain. Sample material is recorded as cDNA or gDNA derived from T cells, B-cell-depleted T cells, or PBMCs.

V lost 6 bases, J lost 7 bases, and 18 bases stayed unmatched. Germline CDR1 and CDR2: LGHDT and YNNKEL (reference sequence). The CDR3 runs 17 residues. This sequence originates from a woman in her 70s with acute or convalescent COVID-19. The chain carries TRBV3-1 (or the pseudogene TRBV3-2) and TRBJ1-2; 9 bases are shared with TRBD1. Material for sequencing was peripheral blood. The CDR3 nucleotides are TGTGCCAGCAGTCCTCGCGTAGTGGGACAGGGTAAAAGTGGCTACACCTTC. Translation: CASSPRVVGQGKSGYTF.